Presented here are 8 T cell receptor beta chains from one specimen sequenced in a study of T cells after posttransplantation cyclophosphamide. Sampled 1 year posttransplant, controls received myeloablative marrow transplants, methotrexate and a calcineurin inhibitor. Produced via immunoSEQ multiplex PCR; TCRdb's table is partial and in-frame only. Among 15,000 to 18,000 clones listed, roughly 84% were seen once. This specimen consisted of PBMCs, obtained 350 to 400 days after allogeneic stem cell transplant with calcineurin inhibitor and methotrexate. Receptor source: a male patient in his late teens or twenties who received an allogeneic stem cell transplant from a related donor, was CMV-positive, and had no GVHD. A share of the T cells may be of graft donor origin.

The chain combines TRBV6-6 with TRBJ2-7; D uncertain. Germline-derived CDR1 and CDR2 are MNHNY and SVGAGI (reference sequence). The CDR3 runs to 12 residues. V lost 0 bases to trimming and J lost 10 bases, with 10 bases between them. As DNA, the CDR3 is TGTGCCAGCAGTTACTCCCTAGATCAACAGTACTTC. It specifies CASSYSLDQQYF.

J is TRBJ2-4 and V is TRBV28, with a possible D match to TRBD2 (5 bases). CDR3 length: 12 residues. Per the germline V gene, CDR1 is MDHEN and CDR2 is SYDVKM. Trimming left V 6 bases short and J 3 bases short, with 6 bases between. This chain's CDR3 is CASREDKNIQYF. CDR3 DNA sequence: TGTGCCAGCAGGGAGGACAAAAACATTCAGTACTTC. Full variable domain (remainder filled in from reference TRBV28 and TRBJ2-4): DVKVTQSSRYLVKRTGEKVFLECVQDMDHENMFWYRQDPGLGLRLIYFSYDVKMKEKGDIPEGYSVSREKKERFSLILESASTNQTSMYLCASREDKNIQYFGAGTRLSVL.

The V gene is TRBV7-2, the J gene TRBJ2-1; 13 bases are a match to TRBD2. From germline, CDR1 is SGHTA and CDR2 FQGNSA. The CDR3 is 18 amino acids. The ends lost 4 bases at V and 4 bases at J; junction bases unmatched: 10. CDR3 coding DNA: TGTGCCAGCAGCTCCCACCCCGGACTAGCGGGAGCTTACAATGAGCAGTTCTTC. Translating it yields CASSSHPGLAGAYNEQFF.

The V call is TRBV28, the J call TRBJ1-1; D perhaps matches TRBD1 (6 bases). The CDR3 covers 13 residues. Germline values: CDR1 MDHEN, CDR2 SYDVKM. Trimming took 4 bases from V and 12 from J, leaving 18 bases between them. CDR3 region: CASSWEGEGKTFF. The CDR3 DNA reads TGTGCCAGCAGTTGGGAGGGGGAAGGGAAAACTTTCTTT.

The rearrangement links TRBV27 to TRBJ2-5; TRBD2 might be the D (6 bases). Trimming cost V 6 bases and J 4 bases, with 18 bases left between them. This CDR3 spans 15 amino acids. Germline V CDR1 and CDR2: MNHEY, SMNVEV (reference sequence). Here the CDR3 reads CASRPSRGWGETQYF. As DNA, the CDR3 is TGTGCCAGCAGACCCTCCCGGGGGTGGGGAGAGACCCAGTACTTC.

This clone is deemed medium-sized. The chain carries TRBV5-3 and TRBJ1-3; maybe TRBD1 (6 bases). TRBV5-3 is reported as an ORF; its role is uncertain. V was clipped by 2 bases and J by 6 bases, with 18 bases between them. The CDR3 length is 16 residues. The CDR3 region has the DNA TGTGCCAGAAGCTTACAGGGAGCCACCCTGGAAAACACCATATATTTT. Amino acids: CARSLQGATLENTIYF.

A word on this clone: An end of the junction differs from the germline gene, which may be a read error. This sequence joins TRBV5-1 and TRBJ2-5, with 10 bases identical to TRBD2. In germline, CDR1 is SGHRS, CDR2 YFSETQ. The length of the CDR3 is 19 residues. The CDR3 DNA follows: TGCGCCAGCAGCTTTTACCCGTCATCTCTAGCGGGAGTTCCAGAGGCCCAGTACTTC. Translating gives CASSFYPSSLAGVPEAQYF.

The chain links TRBV27 to TRBJ2-2, with 8 bases lining up with TRBD1. V was clipped by 8 bases and J by 4 bases; unmatched bases: 3. This CDR3 contains 13 residues. Germline-derived CDR1 and CDR2 are MNHEY and SMNVEV (reference sequence). Here the CDR3 reads CASGQGGTGELFF. The DNA for the CDR3 is TGTGCCAGCGGACAGGGAGGCACCGGGGAGCTGTTTTTT.